The 13 T cell receptor beta chains below come from one sample, sequenced in a study of cytomegalovirus exposure and HLA in healthy donors. Amplification used 60 Vbeta primers and 13 Jbeta primers. Data came from immunoSEQ multiplex PCR; TCRdb stores just in-frame clones and leaves some out. The repertoire has under 200,000 clones, approximately 70% of them found once; the top ten carry 1.8%. Sequenced sample: PBMCs. Every receptor here comes from a woman aged 30 to 39 in good health and CMV-seronegative.

V gene TRBV9 combines with J gene TRBJ2-3, with unresolved D. CDR3 size: 14 residues. Looked up from germline, CDR1 is SGDLS and CDR2 is YYNGEE. V was trimmed by 0 bases and J by 4 bases, leaving 9 bases between them. CDR3 region: CASSVDGAADTQYF. DNA of the CDR3: TGTGCCAGCAGCGTAGATGGAGCAGCAGATACGCAGTATTTT.

The CDR3 coding sequence is TGTGCCAGCAGCCAATCGCAGTACACTGAAGCTTTCTTT. Amino acid sequence: CASSQSQYTEAFF. V and J are TRBV7-8 and TRBJ1-1; D is unclear. Germline lookup yields CDR1 SGHVS and CDR2 FQNEAQ. CDR3 length equals 13 residues. The V and J ends lost 5 bases and 3 bases respectively, with 10 bases between them.

This clone has only one observation. V and J are TRBV9 and TRBJ2-7, with D perhaps matching TRBD2 (5 bases). Trimming cost V 0 bases and J 2 bases, with 18 bases left between them. Germline V lookup: CDR1 SGDLS, CDR2 YYNGEE. The CDR3 extends over 17 amino acids. The CDR3 nucleotides are TGTGCCAGCAGCGTAGGAGAAGGGCGGGTACGGACCTACGAGCAGTACTTC. Protein: CASSVGEGRVRTYEQYF. The full variable domain, rest sourced from reference TRBV9 and TRBJ2-7, is DSGVTQTPKHLITATGQRVTLRCSPRSGDLSVYWYQQSLDQGLQFLIQYYNGEERAKGNILERFSAQQFPDLHSELNLSSLELGDSALYFCASSVGEGRVRTYEQYFGPGTRLTVT.

The chain carries TRBV4-2 and TRBJ1-4, with TRBD1 matching over 11 bases. This CDR3 has 15 amino acids. J lost 6 bases, V lost 3 bases, and 3 bases had no gene match. Germline CDR1 LGHNA, CDR2 YNFKEQ. The CDR3 here is CASSHEGQGDEKLFF. The CDR3, as DNA: TGTGCCAGCAGCCACGAGGGACAGGGGGATGAAAAACTGTTTTTT.

The chain combines TRBV2 with TRBJ2-7, with TRBD1 matching over 7 bases. The CDR3 extends over 14 amino acids. Trimming cost V 3 bases and J 7 bases; bases outside gene matches: 9. Per the germline V gene, CDR1 is SNHLY and CDR2 is FYNNEI. The CDR3 loop is CASSDERGRYEQYF. DNA for the CDR3: TGTGCCAGCAGTGATGAAAGGGGGCGGTATGAGCAGTACTTC.

The chain uses TRBV30 and TRBJ2-1; D might be TRBD2 (6 bases). Germline assignment: CDR1 GTSNPN and CDR2 SVGIG (reference sequence). V was clipped by 7 bases and J by 5 bases, with 15 bases between them. The CDR3 is 13 amino acids. CDR3 amino acids: CALNSGGDNEQFF. CDR3 nucleotide sequence: TGTGCCTTAAATAGCGGAGGGGACAATGAGCAGTTCTTC.

The chain recombines TRBV5-8 with TRBJ1-1, with 11 bases lining up with TRBD1. Germline V gene sequence: CDR1 SGHTS, CDR2 YDEGEE. The ends lost 4 bases at V and 5 bases at J; junction bases unmatched: 7. The CDR3 has 15 residues. In DNA, the CDR3 is TGTGCCAGCAGCCCGGACAGGGGGCAGGGAACTGAAGCTTTCTTT. Its translation is CASSPDRGQGTEAFF.

The rearrangement links TRBV4-1 to TRBJ2-1; D is ambiguous. The CDR3 is 14 residues long. V lost 1 base, J lost 3 bases, and 7 bases lay in between. The germline V gene encodes CDR1 MGHRA and CDR2 YSYEKL. The CDR3, as DNA: TGCGCCAGCAGCCAAGTCATAGACTACAATGAGCAGTTCTTC. It encodes CASSQVIDYNEQFF.

The chain has TRBV2 and TRBJ1-4; TRBD1 matches 9 bases. CDR3 length: 18 amino acids. Germline V gene data show CDR1 as SNHLY and CDR2 as FYNNEI. The trim removed 6 bases at V and 6 bases at J, leaving 17 bases unmatched. DNA of the CDR3: TGTGCCAGCAGGCCCGGGACAGGGCCACAGGTCCACTATGAAAAACTGTTTTTT. As protein: CASRPGTGPQVHYEKLFF.

This chain uses TRBV5-1 with TRBJ1-5, with 9 positions matching TRBD1. J was trimmed by 1 base and V by 3 bases; bases with no gene match: 2. The germline V gene has CDR1 SGHRS and CDR2 YFSETQ. CDR3 length: 15 amino acids. As DNA, the CDR3 is TGCGCCAGCAGCTATGGACAGGGGAGCAATCAGCCCCAGCATTTT. It specifies CASSYGQGSNQPQHF.

Worth noting for this clone: Different DNA sequences within this sample yield the same CDR3. CDR3 nucleotides: TGTGCCAGCAGTTACTCGGGGGGGAACACTGAAGCTTTCTTT. Protein product: CASSYSGGNTEAFF. V usage is TRBV6-6 and J usage is TRBJ1-1; maybe TRBD1 (5 bases). V was pared by 0 bases and J by 1 base, with 6 bases between. Germline CDR1 MNHNY, CDR2 SVGAGI (reference sequence). This CDR3 is 14 amino acids long.

The J gene is TRBJ1-1, the V gene TRBV7-3, with a tentative D call TRBD1 (5 bases). Trimming stripped 4 bases from V and 6 bases from J, with 18 bases between. From germline, CDR1 is SGHTA and CDR2 FQGTGA. The CDR3 runs to 15 residues. The CDR3 is CASSSSGGSGSEAFF. The CDR3 DNA is TGTGCCAGCAGCTCCTCCGGGGGAAGTGGGTCTGAAGCTTTCTTT.

The chain combines TRBV11-2 with TRBJ1-4; D possibly corresponds to TRBD1 (6 bases). The germline CDR1 and CDR2 sequences are SGHAT and FQNNGV. The germline V and J ends were trimmed by 4 bases and 3 bases, with 15 bases remaining between them. The CDR3 is 16 residues long. The CDR3 spells CASSWPQGSANEKLFF. As DNA, the CDR3 is TGTGCCAGCAGCTGGCCACAGGGAAGTGCTAATGAAAAACTGTTTTTT.